Sequencing of this TCR beta chain was carried out in a study of T cell responses to AZD1222 COVID-19 vaccine. The V end was cut by 3 bases, the J end by 0 bases, with 9 bases between. The CDR3 has 16 amino acids. The germline CDR1 and CDR2 sequences are LNHDA and SQIVND (reference sequence). Profiled with immunoSEQ multiplex PCR; TCRdb holds only in-frame clones, not every one. The sample yields over 85,000 clones, 70% to 90% seen once. The TCR sequence derives from an adult in good health. The chain combines TRBV19 with TRBJ1-6; D gene unclear. Sequenced material: peripheral blood, taken on day 0 of AZD1222 vaccination. CDR3 in DNA: TGTGCCAGTAGTATTGTCCGGAGCTCCTATAATTCACCCCTCCACTTT. It specifies CASSIVRSSYNSPLHF.